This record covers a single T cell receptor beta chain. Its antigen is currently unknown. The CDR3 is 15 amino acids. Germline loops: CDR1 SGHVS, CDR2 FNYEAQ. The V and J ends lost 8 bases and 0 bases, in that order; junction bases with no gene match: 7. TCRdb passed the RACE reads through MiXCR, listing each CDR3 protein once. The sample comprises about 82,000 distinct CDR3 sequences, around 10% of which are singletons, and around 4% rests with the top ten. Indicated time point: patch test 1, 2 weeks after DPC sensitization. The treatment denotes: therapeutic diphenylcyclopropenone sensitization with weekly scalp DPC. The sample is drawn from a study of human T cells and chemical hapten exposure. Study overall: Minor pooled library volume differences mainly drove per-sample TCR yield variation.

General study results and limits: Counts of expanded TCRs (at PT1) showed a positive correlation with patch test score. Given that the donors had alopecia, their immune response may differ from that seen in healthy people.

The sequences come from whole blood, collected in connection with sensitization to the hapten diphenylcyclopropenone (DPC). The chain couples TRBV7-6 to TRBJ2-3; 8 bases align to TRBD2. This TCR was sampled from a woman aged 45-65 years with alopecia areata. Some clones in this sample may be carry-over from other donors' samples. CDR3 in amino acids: CASVLSGASTDTQYF. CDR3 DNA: TGTGCCAGCGTACTTAGCGGGGCTAGCACAGATACGCAGTATTTT.